This TCR beta chain was sequenced for a study of CD4 T cells in relation to SARS-CoV-2 and coronaviruses. For this clone: Its antigen is unknown. Within the sample, other DNA sequences also encode this same CDR3.

Before the COVID-19 pandemic, during about 2010-2018, CD4+ T cells were taken from unexposed donors. CD4+ T cells were isolated from the cells after 10 days of culture. Clones were sequenced by immunoSEQ multiplex PCR, and TCRdb holds only the in-frame ones, with some missing. This table holds 20,000 or so clones, more than 75% found once. General study findings and limits: SARS-CoV-2-driven expansion was significantly weaker in crossreactive than monoreactive clones.

Germline loops: CDR1 SNHLY, CDR2 FYNNEI. Trimming removed 5 bases from V and 1 base from J; junction bases left unmatched: 1. CDR3 size: 15 residues. Sequencing was carried out using CD4+ T cells from PBMCs, cultured in vitro. The TCR originated in a human donor in good health. The chain uses TRBV2 and TRBJ1-5; 11 nucleotides match TRBD1. The CDR3 loop reads CASSRDRGSNQPQHF. DNA of the CDR3: TGTGCCAGCAGTCGGGACAGGGGGAGCAATCAGCCCCAGCATTTT.